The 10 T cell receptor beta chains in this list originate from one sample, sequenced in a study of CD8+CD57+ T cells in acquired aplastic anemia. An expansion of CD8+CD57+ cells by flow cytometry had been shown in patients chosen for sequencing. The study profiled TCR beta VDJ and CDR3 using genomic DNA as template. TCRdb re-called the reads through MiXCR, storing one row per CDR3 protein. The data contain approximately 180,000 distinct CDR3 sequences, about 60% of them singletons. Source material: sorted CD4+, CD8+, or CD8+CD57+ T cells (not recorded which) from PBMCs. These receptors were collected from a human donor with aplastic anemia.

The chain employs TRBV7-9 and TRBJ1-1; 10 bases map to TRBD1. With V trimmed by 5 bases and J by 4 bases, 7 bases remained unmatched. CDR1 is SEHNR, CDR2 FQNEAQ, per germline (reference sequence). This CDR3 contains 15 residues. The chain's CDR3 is CASSPQTGGGTEAFF. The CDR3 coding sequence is TGTGCCAGCAGCCCCCAGACAGGGGGCGGCACTGAAGCTTTCTTT.

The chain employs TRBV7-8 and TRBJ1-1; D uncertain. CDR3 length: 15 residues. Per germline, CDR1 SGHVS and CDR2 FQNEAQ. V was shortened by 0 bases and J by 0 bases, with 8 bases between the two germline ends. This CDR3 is CASSLAGQVNTEAFF. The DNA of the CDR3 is TGTGCCAGCAGCTTAGCCGGCCAGGTGAACACTGAAGCTTTCTTT.

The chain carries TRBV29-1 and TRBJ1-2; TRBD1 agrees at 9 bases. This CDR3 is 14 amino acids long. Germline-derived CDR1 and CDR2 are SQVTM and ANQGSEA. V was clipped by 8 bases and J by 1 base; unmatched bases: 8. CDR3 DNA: TGCAGCACCCCGGACAGGGGACTTAACTATGGCTACACCTTC. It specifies CSTPDRGLNYGYTF.

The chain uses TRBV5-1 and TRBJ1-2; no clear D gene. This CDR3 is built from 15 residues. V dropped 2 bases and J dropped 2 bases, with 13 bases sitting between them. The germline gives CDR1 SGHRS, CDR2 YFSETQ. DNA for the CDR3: TGCGCCAGCAGCTTTACTGGAGCCGAGAACTATGGCTACACCTTC. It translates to CASSFTGAENYGYTF.

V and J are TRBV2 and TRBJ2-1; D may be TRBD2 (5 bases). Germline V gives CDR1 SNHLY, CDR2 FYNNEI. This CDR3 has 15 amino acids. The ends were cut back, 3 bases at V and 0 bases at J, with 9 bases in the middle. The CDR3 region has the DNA TGTGCCAGCAGTGATGAGGGAAGCTCCTACAATGAGCAGTTCTTC. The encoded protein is CASSDEGSSYNEQFF.

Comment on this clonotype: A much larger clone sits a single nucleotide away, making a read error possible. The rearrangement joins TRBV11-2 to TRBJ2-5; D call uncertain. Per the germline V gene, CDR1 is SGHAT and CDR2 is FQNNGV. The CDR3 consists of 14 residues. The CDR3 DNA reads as TGTGCCGGCAGCTTTCGGCCGCTCCAAGAGACCCAGTACTTC. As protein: CAGSFRPLQETQYF.

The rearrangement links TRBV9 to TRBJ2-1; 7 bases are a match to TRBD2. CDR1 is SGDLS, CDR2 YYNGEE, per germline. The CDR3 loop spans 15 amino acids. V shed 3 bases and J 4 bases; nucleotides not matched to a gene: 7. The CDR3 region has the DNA TGTGCCAGCAGCGGGGGCGGGGGACGATACAATGAGCAGTTCTTC. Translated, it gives CASSGGGGRYNEQFF. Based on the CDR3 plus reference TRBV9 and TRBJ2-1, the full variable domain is DSGVTQTPKHLITATGQRVTLRCSPRSGDLSVYWYQQSLDQGLQFLIQYYNGEERAKGNILERFSAQQFPDLHSELNLSSLELGDSALYFCASSGGGGRYNEQFFGPGTRLTVL.

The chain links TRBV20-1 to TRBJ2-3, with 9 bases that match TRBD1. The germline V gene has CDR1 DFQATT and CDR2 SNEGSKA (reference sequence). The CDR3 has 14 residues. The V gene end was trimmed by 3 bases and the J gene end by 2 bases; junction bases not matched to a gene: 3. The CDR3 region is CSARGTGFTDTQYF. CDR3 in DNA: TGCAGTGCTAGGGGGACAGGGTTCACAGATACGCAGTATTTT.

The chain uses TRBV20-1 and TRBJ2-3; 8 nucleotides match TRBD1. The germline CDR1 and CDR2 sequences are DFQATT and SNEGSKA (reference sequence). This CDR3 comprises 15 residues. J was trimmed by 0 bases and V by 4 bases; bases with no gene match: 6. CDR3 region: CSATRTGFSTDTQYF. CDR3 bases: TGCAGTGCTACCAGGACAGGGTTTAGCACAGATACGCAGTATTTT.

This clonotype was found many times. The CDR3 is CASSQMDRGKDGYTF. CDR3 coding DNA: TGCGCCAGCAGCCAAATGGACAGGGGAAAGGATGGCTACACCTTC. The rearrangement uses TRBV4-1 and TRBJ1-2; 9 bases are shared with TRBD1. The CDR3 extends over 15 amino acids. Germline V lookup: CDR1 MGHRA, CDR2 YSYEKL. V lost 2 bases to trimming and J lost 6 bases; unmatched junction nucleotides: 7.